This TCR beta chain was sequenced in a study of blood T cell repertoires in COVID-19. Sequenced by immunoSEQ multiplex PCR; TCRdb stores in-frame clones only, minus some. The sample has hundreds of thousands of clones, roughly 84% seen once. The V gene's germline CDR1 is MNHEY and CDR2 SMNVEV (reference sequence). The CDR3 covers 14 residues. V dropped 8 bases and J dropped 5; count of bases not matched to a gene: 12. Only one count was recorded for this clone. Participant ages covered about 18 to 89 years across 20 to 30 US areas. Assignments of participants to cohorts depended upon their own reported clinical history.

The chain joins TRBV27 to TRBJ2-7, with 7 bases identical to TRBD2. The sample comprised PBMCs or T cells enriched from blood (not recorded which). This TCR derives from a woman aged 40 to 50 who had recovered from COVID-19. The CDR3 DNA sequence: TGTGCCAGCTCGGCGGGACTACGAGTCCACGAGCAGTACTTC. This gives the protein CASSAGLRVHEQYF.